This T cell receptor (beta chain) was observed in a study of Ad26.COV2.S vaccination and SARS-CoV-2 variants. Study as a whole: Vaccine-arm donor from the placebo-controlled COV1001 Ad26.COV2.S trial. By the intramuscular route, Ad26.COV2.S was given once, or twice 56 days apart.

In regard to this clone: Antigen specificity is unknown. Other DNA sequences in this specimen translate into the identical CDR3.

Trimming pared 4 bases from V and 4 bases from J, leaving 8 bases between. Germline V gives CDR1 SQVTM, CDR2 ANQGSEA. The CDR3 consists of 12 residues. Treatment described: roughly 19 received Ad26.COV2.S at low or high dose, single or two shots; several received placebo; per-sample allocation not given. Day 63 after the first injection of vaccine or placebo was the sampling time. The protocol was immunoSEQ multiplex PCR, while the TCRdb copy is restricted to in-frame clones and leaves out a portion. The data show around 300,000 clones, approximately 90% seen once. General study findings and limits: Across vaccine and placebo recipients, the breadth of non-spike TCRs was similar. TCR breadth and depth analyses may have underestimated total T cell responses.

The chain employs TRBV29-1 and TRBJ1-5; D not resolved. The sample in question was peripheral blood, obtained in a trial of Ad26.COV2.S vaccine versus placebo. The sequence derives from a person between 18 and 65 years old who received the Ad26.COV2.S COVID-19 vaccine or a placebo. The CDR3 reads CSVGEGNQPQHF. The DNA for the CDR3 is TGCAGCGTTGGCGAGGGTAATCAGCCCCAGCATTTT.